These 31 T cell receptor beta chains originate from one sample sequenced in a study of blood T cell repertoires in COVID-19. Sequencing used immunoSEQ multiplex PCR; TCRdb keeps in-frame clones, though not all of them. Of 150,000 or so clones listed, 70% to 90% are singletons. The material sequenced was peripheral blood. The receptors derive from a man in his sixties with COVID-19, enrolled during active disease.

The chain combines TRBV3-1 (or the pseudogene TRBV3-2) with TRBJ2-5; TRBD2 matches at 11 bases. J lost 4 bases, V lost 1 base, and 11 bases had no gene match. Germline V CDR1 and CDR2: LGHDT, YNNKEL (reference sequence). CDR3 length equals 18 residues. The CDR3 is CASSQGFKRLAGIETQYF. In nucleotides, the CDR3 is TGTGCCAGCAGCCAAGGGTTTAAAAGACTAGCGGGGATAGAGACCCAGTACTTC.

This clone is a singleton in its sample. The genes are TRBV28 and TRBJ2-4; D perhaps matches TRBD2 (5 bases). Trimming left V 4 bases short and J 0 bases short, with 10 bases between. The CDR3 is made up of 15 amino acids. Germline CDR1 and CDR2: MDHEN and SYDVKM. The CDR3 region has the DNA TGTGCCAGCAGTTCATACGGGGAAGCCAAAAACATTCAGTACTTC. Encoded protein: CASSSYGEAKNIQYF.

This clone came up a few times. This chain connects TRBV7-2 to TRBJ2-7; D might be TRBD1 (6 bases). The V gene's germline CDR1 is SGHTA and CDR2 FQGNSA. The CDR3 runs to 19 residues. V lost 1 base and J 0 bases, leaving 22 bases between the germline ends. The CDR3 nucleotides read TGTGCCAGCAGCTTAGAGGCAGGGGTTACCCAGATATACTCCTACGAGCAGTACTTC. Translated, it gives CASSLEAGVTQIYSYEQYF.

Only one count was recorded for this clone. This CDR3 reads CASSLQGGGNQPQHF. The CDR3, as DNA: TGCGCCAGCAGCTTACAGGGGGGAGGAAATCAGCCCCAGCATTTT. This sequence joins TRBV5-1 and TRBJ1-5, with 8 bases fitting TRBD1. V lost 2 bases and J lost 4; bases outside the gene matches: 5. This CDR3 comprises 15 residues. CDR1 and CDR2 (germline): SGHRS, YFSETQ. Full variable domain (rest looked up from reference TRBV5-1 and TRBJ1-5): KAGVTQTPRYLIKTRGQQVTLSCSPISGHRSVSWYQQTPGQGLQFLFEYFSETQRNKGNFPGRFSGRQFSNSRSEMNVSTLELGDSALYLCASSLQGGGNQPQHFGDGTRLSIL.

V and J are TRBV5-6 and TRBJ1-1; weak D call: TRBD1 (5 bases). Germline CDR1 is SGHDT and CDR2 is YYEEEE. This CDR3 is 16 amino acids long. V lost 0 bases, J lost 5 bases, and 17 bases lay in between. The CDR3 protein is CASSLGVGQGVTEAFF. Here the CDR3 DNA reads TGTGCCAGCAGCTTGGGTGTGGGGCAGGGTGTGACTGAAGCTTTCTTT.

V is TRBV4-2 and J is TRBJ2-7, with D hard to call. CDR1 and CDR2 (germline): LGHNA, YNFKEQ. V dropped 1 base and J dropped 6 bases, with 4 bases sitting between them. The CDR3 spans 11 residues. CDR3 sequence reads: CASSQVGEQYF. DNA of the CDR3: TGTGCCAGCAGCCAAGTCGGCGAGCAGTACTTC.

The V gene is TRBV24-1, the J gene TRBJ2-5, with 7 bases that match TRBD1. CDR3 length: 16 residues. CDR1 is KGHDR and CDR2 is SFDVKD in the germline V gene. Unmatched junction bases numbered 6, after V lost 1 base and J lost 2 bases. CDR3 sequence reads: CATSDLPGGQQETQYF. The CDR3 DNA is TGTGCCACCAGTGATTTACCAGGGGGACAACAAGAGACCCAGTACTTC.

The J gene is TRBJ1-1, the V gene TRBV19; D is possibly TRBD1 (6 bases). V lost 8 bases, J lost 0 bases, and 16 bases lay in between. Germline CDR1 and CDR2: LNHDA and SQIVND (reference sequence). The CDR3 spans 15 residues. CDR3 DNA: TGTGCCAGTCGTAAAGGGGGACCGTTGAACACTGAAGCTTTCTTT. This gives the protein CASRKGGPLNTEAFF. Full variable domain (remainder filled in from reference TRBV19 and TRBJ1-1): DGGITQSPKYLFRKEGQNVTLSCEQNLNHDAMYWYRQDPGQGLRLIYYSQIVNDFQKGDIAEGYSVSREKKESFPLTVTSAQKNPTAFYLCASRKGGPLNTEAFFGQGTRLTVV.

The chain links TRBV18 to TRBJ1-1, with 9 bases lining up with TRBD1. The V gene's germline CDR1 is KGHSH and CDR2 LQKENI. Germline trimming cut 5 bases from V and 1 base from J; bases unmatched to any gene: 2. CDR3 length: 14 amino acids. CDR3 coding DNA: TGTGCCAGCTCAGCGACAGGGGGGAACACTGAAGCTTTCTTT. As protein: CASSATGGNTEAFF.

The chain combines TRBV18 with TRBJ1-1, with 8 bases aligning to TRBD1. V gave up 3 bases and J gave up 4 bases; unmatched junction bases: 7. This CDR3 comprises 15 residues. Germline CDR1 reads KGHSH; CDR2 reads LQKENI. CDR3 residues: CASSPSTGEFTEAFF. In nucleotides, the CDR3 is TGTGCCAGCTCACCTTCGACAGGGGAATTCACTGAAGCTTTCTTT.

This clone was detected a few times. Written as DNA, the CDR3 is TGTGCCAGCAGATCTACTTCGGGAGCTTTCTTT. This translates into CASRSTSGAFF. J is TRBJ1-1 and V is TRBV28; no reliable D call. Trimming took off 6 bases at V and 10 bases at J, with 12 bases between the two ends. This CDR3 region has 11 residues. Germline CDR1 is MDHEN and CDR2 is SYDVKM.

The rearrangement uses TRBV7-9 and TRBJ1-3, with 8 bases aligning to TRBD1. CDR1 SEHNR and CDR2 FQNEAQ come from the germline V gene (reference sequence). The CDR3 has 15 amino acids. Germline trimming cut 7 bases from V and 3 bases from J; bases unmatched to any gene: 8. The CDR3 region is CASTPGGAFGNTIYF. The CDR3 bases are TGTGCCAGCACTCCAGGGGGCGCGTTTGGAAACACCATATATTTT.

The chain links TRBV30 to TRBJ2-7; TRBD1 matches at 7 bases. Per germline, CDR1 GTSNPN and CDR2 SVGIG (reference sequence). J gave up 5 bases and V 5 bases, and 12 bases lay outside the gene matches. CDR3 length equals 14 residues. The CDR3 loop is CAWYRGGRNHEQYF. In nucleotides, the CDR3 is TGTGCCTGGTACAGGGGCGGGCGAAATCACGAGCAGTACTTC.

The CDR3 is CASSIEQGNNSPLHF. The CDR3 bases are TGTGCCAGTAGTATAGAACAGGGGAATAATTCACCCCTCCACTTT. V gene TRBV19 combines with J gene TRBJ1-6; 7 bases are a match to TRBD1. The germline gives CDR1 LNHDA, CDR2 SQIVND (reference sequence). Germline trimming cut 0 bases from V and 5 bases from J; bases unmatched to any gene: 1. The CDR3 runs 15 residues.

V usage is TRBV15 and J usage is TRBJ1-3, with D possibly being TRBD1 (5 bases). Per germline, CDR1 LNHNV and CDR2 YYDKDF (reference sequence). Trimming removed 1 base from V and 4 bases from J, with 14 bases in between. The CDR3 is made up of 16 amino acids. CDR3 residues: CATSRGRRGSGNTIYF. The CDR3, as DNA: TGTGCCACCAGCAGAGGGCGGAGGGGATCGGGAAACACCATATATTTT.

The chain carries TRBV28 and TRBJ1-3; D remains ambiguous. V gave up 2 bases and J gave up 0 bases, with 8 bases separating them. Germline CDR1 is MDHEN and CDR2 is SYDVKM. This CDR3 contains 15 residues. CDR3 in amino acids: CASSLGPVSGNTIYF. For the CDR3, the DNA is TGTGCCAGCAGTTTAGGGCCTGTCTCTGGAAACACCATATATTTT.

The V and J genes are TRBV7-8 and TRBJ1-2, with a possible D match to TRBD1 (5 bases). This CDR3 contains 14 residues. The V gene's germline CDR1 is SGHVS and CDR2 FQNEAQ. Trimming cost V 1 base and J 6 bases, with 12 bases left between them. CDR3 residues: CASSLVGASDGYTF. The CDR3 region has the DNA TGTGCCAGCAGCTTAGTAGGGGCATCGGATGGCTACACCTTC.

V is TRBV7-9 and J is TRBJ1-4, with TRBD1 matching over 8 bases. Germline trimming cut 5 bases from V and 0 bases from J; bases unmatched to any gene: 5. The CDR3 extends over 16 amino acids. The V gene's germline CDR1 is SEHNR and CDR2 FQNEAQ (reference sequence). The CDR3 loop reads CASSPGQETTNEKLFF. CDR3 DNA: TGTGCCAGCAGCCCGGGACAGGAGACAACTAATGAAAAACTGTTTTTT.

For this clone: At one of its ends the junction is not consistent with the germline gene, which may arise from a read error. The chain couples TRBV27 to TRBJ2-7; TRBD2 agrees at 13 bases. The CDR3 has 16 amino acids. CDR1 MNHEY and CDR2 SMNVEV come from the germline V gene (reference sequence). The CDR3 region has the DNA TGTGCCAGCAGTCAATTCACTAGCGGGAGGGCCTACAAGCAGTACTTC. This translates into CASSQFTSGRAYKQYF.

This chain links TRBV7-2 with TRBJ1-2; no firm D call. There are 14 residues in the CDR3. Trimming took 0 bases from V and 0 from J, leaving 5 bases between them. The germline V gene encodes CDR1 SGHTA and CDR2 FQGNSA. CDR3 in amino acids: CASSLARANYGYTF. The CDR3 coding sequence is TGTGCCAGCAGCTTAGCACGGGCTAACTATGGCTACACCTTC.

DNA of the CDR3: TGTGCCAGCAGTACAGGCCACACGACACCCCAAAACATTCAGTACTTC. Amino acids: CASSTGHTTPQNIQYF. The rearrangement uses TRBV9 and TRBJ2-4, with a tentative D call TRBD1 (5 bases). CDR1 is SGDLS, CDR2 YYNGEE, per germline. The CDR3 length is 16 residues. The V and J ends lost 5 bases and 5 bases respectively, with 20 bases between them.

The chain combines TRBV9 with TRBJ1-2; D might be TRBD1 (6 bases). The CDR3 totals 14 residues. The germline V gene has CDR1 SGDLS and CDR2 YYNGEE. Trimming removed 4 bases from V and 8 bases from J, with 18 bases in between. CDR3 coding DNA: TGTGCCAGCAGCAAAGATAGGGGAACAGGGGGCTACACCTTC. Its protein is CASSKDRGTGGYTF.

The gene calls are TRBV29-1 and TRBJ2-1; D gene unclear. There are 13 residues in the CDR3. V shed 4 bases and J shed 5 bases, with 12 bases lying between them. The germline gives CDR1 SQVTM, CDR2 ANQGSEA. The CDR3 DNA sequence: TGCAGCGTTGGACCCACCCGGGACAATGAGCAGTTCTTC. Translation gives CSVGPTRDNEQFF.

The CDR3: CASMEQQETQYF. CDR3 nucleotides: TGTGCCAGCATGGAACAGCAAGAGACCCAGTACTTC. The gene calls are TRBV7-3 and TRBJ2-5; D call uncertain. Trimming took off 7 bases at V and 2 bases at J, with 8 bases between the two ends. CDR1 is SGHTA and CDR2 is FQGTGA in the germline V gene. The CDR3 has 12 residues.

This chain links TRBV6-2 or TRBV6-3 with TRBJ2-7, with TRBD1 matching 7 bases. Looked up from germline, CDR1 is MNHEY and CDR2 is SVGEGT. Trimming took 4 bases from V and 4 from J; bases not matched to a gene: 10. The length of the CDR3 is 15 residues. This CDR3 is CASSSPTGTAYEQYF. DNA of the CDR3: TGTGCCAGCAGTTCTCCGACAGGGACCGCTTACGAGCAGTACTTC.

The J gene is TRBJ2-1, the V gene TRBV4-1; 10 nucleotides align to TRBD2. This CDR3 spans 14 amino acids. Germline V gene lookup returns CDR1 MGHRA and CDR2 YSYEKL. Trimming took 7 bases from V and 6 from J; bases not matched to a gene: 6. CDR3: CASKLGLASNEQFF. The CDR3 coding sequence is TGCGCCAGCAAACTGGGACTAGCGTCCAATGAGCAGTTCTTC.

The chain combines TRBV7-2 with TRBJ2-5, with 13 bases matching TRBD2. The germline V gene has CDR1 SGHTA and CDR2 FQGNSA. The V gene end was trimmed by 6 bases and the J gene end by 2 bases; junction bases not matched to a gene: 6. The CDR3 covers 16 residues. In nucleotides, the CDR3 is TGTGCCAGCAGTCGGACTAGCGGGGGTTATCAAGAGACCCAGTACTTC. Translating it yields CASSRTSGGYQETQYF.

CDR3 region: CASTVNSRPHEQYF. CDR3 nucleotides: TGTGCCAGCACCGTCAACAGTCGTCCCCACGAGCAGTACTTC. This rearrangement joins TRBV28 to TRBJ2-7; D remains unclear. CDR3 length: 14 residues. Looked up from germline, CDR1 is MDHEN and CDR2 is SYDVKM. V was cut by 7 bases and J by 5 bases, with 18 bases left in between.

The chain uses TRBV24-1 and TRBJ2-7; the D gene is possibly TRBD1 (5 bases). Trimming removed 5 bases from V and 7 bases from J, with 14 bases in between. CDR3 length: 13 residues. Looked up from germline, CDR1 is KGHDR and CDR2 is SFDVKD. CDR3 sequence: CATSGVGRSEQYF. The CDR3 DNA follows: TGTGCCACCAGTGGCGTGGGGCGTTCAGAGCAGTACTTC.

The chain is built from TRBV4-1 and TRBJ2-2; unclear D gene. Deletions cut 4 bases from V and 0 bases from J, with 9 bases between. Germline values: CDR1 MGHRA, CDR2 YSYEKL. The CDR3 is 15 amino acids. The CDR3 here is CASSRFGSNTGELFF. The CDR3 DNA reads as TGCGCCAGCAGCCGCTTTGGCTCGAACACCGGGGAGCTGTTTTTT.

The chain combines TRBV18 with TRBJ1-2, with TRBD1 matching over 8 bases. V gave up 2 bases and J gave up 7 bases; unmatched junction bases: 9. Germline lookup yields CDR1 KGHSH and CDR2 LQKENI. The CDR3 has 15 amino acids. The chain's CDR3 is CASSPGQGGFSGYTF. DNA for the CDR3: TGTGCCAGCTCACCAGGACAGGGAGGGTTTTCTGGCTACACCTTC.